This TCR beta chain appears in the sequencing data of a study of molecular identifiers for immune sequencing clone quantification. General observations from the study: Spiked Jurkat TCR RNA equivalent to one cell was reportedly detectable in approximately 1 million naive cells. The study found clones above 20 RNA copies held over 97% of effector molecules and under 1% in naive cells.

TCRdb fed the PCR reads into MiXCR, producing one record per CDR3 protein. The sample carries hundreds of thousands of distinct CDR3 sequences, just under 20% recorded once. Sorting isolated naive CD8 T cells as CD8+CD4-CCR7+CD45RA+ events. To note about this clonotype: Its antigen is not known.

Germline V CDR1 and CDR2: MNHEY, SMNVEV (reference sequence). The junction had 8 bases not matched to a gene; V was cut back by 8 bases and J by 4 bases. There are 14 residues in the CDR3. The rearrangement links TRBV27 to TRBJ2-7, with 10 bases matching TRBD1. The receptor was isolated from a human donor in good health. Some libraries in this study had Jurkat cell RNA spiked in. The source material was naive CD8+ T cells from blood, with Jurkat cell RNA spiked in. Specified subset: FACS-sorted CD8+CD4-CCR7+CD45RA+ naive T cells. This CDR3 reads CASGLVGQGYEQYF. CDR3 DNA: TGTGCCAGCGGCCTTGTGGGACAGGGGTACGAGCAGTACTTC.